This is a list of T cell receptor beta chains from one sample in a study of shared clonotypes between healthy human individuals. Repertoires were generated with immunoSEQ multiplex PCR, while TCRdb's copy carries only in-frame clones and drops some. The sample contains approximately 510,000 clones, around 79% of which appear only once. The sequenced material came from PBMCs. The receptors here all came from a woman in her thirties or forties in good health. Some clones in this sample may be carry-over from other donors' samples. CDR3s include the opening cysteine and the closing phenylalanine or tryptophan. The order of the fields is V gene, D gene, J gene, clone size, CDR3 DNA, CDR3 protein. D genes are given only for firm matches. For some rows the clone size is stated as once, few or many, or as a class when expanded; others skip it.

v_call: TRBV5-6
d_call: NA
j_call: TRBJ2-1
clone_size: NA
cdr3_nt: TGTGCCAGCAGCTATTGGGGGCTTTGGGATGAGCAGTTCTTC
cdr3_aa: CASSYWGLWDEQFF

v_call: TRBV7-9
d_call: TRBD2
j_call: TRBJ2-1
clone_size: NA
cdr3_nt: TGTGCCAGCTCTCTGGGACTAGCGGCTGAGCAGTTCTTC
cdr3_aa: CASSLGLAAEQFF

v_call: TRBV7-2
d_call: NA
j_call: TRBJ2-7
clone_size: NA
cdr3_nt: TGTGCCAGCAGCCATAGGGTGGGTCCCTACGAGCAGTACTTC
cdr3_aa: CASSHRVGPYEQYF

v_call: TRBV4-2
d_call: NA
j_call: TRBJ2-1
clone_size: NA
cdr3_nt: TGTGCCAGCAGCCAAGAGCTGGGGCTCGGTCTTTACAATGAGCAGTTCTTC
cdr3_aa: CASSQELGLGLYNEQFF

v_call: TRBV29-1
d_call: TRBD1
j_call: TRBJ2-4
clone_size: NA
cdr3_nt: TGCAGCGTTGAAGGGGACAGGGGGGACATTCAGTACTTC
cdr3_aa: CSVEGDRGDIQYF

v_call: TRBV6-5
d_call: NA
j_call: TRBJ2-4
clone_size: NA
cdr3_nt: TGTGCCAGCAGTGTAGGGGCCAAAAACATTCAGTACTTC
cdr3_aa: CASSVGAKNIQYF

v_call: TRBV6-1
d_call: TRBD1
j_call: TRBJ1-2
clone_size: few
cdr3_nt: TGTGCCAGCAGGGGGACAGGGGGCCATGGCTACACCTTC
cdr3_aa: CASRGTGGHGYTF

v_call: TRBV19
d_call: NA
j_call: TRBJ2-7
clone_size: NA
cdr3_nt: TGTGCCAGACAAGGAGGGTACAGGGGACCAACCTCCTACGAGCAGTACTTC
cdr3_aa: CARQGGYRGPTSYEQYF

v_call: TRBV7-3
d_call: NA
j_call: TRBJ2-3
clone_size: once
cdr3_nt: TGTGCCAGCAGCTCCACAATCACAGATACGCAGTATTTT
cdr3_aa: CASSSTITDTQYF

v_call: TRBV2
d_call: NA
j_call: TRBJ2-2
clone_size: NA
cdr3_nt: TGTGCCAGCAGTACTAGTTACACCGGGGAGCTGTTTTTT
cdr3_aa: CASSTSYTGELFF

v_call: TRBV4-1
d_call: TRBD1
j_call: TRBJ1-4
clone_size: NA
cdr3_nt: TGCGCCAGCAGCCAGATCCGGGACAGGGGTGAAAAACTGTTTTTT
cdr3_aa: CASSQIRDRGEKLFF

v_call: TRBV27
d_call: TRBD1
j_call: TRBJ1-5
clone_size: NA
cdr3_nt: TGTGCCAGCAGCCCTAGAAACAGGGGGGTAGGAAATCAGCCCCAGCATTTT
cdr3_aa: CASSPRNRGVGNQPQHF

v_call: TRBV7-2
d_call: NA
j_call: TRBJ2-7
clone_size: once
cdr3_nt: TGTGCCAGCAGCGGGGGGACTGCGTGGTACTTC
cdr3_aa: CASSGGTAWYF

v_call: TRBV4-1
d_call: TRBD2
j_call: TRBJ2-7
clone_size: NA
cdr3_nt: TGCGCCAGCAGCCAACCGACTAGCGGGAGGGCCTACGAGCAGTACTTC
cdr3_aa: CASSQPTSGRAYEQYF

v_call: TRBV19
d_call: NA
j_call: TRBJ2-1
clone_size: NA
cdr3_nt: TGTGCCAGTAGTATAGATGACCGCTCCTACAATGAGCAGTTCTTC
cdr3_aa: CASSIDDRSYNEQFF

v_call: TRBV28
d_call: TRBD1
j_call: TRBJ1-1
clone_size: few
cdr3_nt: TGTGCCAGCAGTTTCCCTTGGACAGGGGGAGAGACTGAAGCTTTCTTT
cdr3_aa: CASSFPWTGGETEAFF

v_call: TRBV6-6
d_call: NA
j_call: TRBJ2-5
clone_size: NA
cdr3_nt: TGTGCCAGCAGCCCCGGGAGATACCAAGAGACCCAGTACTTC
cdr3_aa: CASSPGRYQETQYF

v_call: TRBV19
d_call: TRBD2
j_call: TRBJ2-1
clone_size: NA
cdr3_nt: TGTGCCAGTTCGACTAGCGATGAGCAGTTCTTC
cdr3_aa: CASSTSDEQFF

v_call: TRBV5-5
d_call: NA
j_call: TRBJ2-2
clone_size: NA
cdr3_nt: TGTGCCAGCAGGGGTGGATCGGGGGTGACCGGGGAGCTGTTTTTT
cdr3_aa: CASRGGSGVTGELFF

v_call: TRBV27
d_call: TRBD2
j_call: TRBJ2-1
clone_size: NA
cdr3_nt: TGTGCCAGCAGTTTAGGCCTAAGGGCGGGAGACGAGCAGTTCTTC
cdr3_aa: CASSLGLRAGDEQFF

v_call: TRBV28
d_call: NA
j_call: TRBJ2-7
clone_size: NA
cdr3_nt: TGTGCCAGCCGGACCCCAGCTAGACACGAGCAGTACTTC
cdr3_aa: CASRTPARHEQYF

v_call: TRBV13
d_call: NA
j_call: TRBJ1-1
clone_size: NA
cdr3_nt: TGTGCCAGCAGCTTAGGGGGGCAGGGAGAGGCTTTCTTT
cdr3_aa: CASSLGGQGEAFF

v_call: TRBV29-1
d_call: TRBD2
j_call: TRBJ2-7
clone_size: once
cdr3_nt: TGCAGCGTTGCAGGGCTAGCGGGAAACGAGCAGTACTTC
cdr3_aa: CSVAGLAGNEQYF

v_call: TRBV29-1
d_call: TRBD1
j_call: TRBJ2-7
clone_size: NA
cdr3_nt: TGCAGCGTTAGGACAGGGGGCGCCTACGAGCAGTACTTC
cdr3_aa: CSVRTGGAYEQYF

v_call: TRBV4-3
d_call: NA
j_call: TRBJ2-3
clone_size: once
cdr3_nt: TGCGCCAGCAGCCAAGAAGGAGACAACACAGATACGCAGTATTTT
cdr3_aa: CASSQEGDNTDTQYF

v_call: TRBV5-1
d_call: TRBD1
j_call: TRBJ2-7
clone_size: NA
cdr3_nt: TGCGCCAGCAGCGCCAACCCGGGACAGGGCACCGAGCAGTACTTC
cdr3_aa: CASSANPGQGTEQYF

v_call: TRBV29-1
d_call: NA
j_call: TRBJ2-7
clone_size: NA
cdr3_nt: TGCAGCGTCCGTACCTACGAGCAGTACTTC
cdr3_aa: CSVRTYEQYF

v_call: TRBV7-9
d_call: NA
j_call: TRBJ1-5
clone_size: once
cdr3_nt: TGTGCCAGCAGCTTATCCAGAAATCAGCCCCAGCATTTT
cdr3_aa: CASSLSRNQPQHF

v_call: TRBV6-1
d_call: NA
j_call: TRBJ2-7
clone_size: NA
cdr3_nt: TGTGCCAGCAGCGGGGACACCCACGAGCAGTACTTC
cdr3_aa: CASSGDTHEQYF

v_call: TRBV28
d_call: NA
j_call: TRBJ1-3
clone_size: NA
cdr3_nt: TGTGCCAGCAAGCCCGGGGGTCTCTCTGGAAACACCATATATTTT
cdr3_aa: CASKPGGLSGNTIYF

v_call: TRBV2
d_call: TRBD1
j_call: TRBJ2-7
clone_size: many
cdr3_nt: TGTGCCAGCAGGACCGGGACAGGGTCCTACGAGCAGTACTTC
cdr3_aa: CASRTGTGSYEQYF

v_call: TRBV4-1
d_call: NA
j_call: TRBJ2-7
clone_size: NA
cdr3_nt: TGCGCCAGCAGCCAAGATACAGGGTACTACGAGCAGTACTTC
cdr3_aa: CASSQDTGYYEQYF

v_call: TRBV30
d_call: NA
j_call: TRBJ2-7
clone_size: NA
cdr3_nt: TGTGCCTGGTCCTCGGACTTGCTGAGCTCCTACGAGCAGTACTTC
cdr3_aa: CAWSSDLLSSYEQYF

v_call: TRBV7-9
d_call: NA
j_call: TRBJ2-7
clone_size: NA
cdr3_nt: TGTGCCAGCAGCTCGACAAAGGGTTCCTACGAGCAGTACTTC
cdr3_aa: CASSSTKGSYEQYF

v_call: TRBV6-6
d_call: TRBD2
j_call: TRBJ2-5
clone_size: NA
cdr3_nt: TGTGCCAGCAGACGGGCGACTAGCGGGAAAGAGACCCAGTACTTC
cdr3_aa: CASRRATSGKETQYF

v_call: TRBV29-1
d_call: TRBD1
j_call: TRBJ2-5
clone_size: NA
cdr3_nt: TGCAGCGTGGAAGGACAGGGGGCGTTCCAAGAGACCCAGTACTTC
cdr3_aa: CSVEGQGAFQETQYF

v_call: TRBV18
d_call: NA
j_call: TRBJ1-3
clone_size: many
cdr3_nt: TGTGCCAGCTCACCGACCTCTGGAAACACCATATATTTT
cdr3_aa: CASSPTSGNTIYF

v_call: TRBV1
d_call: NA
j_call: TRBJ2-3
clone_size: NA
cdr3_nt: TGCACCAGCAGCCAAGCCGGGAGAAGAGATACGCAGTATTTT
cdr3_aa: CTSSQAGRRDTQYF

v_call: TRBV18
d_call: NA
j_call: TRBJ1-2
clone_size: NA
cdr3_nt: TGTGCCAGCTCACCACCAGCAGGGCGGGGCTACACCTTC
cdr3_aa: CASSPPAGRGYTF

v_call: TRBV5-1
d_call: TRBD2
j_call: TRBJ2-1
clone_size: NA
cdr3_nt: TGCGCCAGCAGGGATGGACTAGCGGGGTTCAATGAGCAGTTCTTC
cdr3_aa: CASRDGLAGFNEQFF

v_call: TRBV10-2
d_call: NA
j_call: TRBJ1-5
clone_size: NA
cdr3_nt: TGCGCCAGCAGTGAAACCGCTTATAGCAATCAGCCCCAGCATTTT
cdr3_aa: CASSETAYSNQPQHF

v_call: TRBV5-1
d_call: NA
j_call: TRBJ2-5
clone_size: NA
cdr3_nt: TGCGCCAGCACACCCGCACGGGGCAAGGGGACCCAGTACTTC
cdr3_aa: CASTPARGKGTQYF

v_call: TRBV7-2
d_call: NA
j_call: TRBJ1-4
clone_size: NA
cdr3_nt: TGTGCCAGCAGCTTACAGTTCGGACAGAGTGAAAAACTGTTTTTT
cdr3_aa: CASSLQFGQSEKLFF

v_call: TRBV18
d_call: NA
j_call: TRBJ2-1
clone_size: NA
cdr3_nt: TGTGCCAGCTCACCACGGGTAGACGGACCCAATGAGCAGTTCTTC
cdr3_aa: CASSPRVDGPNEQFF

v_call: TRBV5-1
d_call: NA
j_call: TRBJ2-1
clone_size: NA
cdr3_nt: TGCGCCAGCAGACCCGAGACGACAGCGAGCTCCTACAATGAGCAGTTCTTC
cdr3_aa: CASRPETTASSYNEQFF

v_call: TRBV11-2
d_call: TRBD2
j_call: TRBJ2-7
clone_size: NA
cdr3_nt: TGTGCCAGCAGCTTAGCGGGAGGCTCCTACGAGCAGTACTTC
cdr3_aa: CASSLAGGSYEQYF

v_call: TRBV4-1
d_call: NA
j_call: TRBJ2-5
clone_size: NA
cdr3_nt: TGCGCCAGCAGCCAAGTATGGCCGGAGACCCAGTACTTC
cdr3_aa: CASSQVWPETQYF

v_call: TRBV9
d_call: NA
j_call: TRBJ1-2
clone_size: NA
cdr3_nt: TGTGCCAGCAGCGTAGTAGGGACGGACTATGGCTACACCTTC
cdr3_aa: CASSVVGTDYGYTF

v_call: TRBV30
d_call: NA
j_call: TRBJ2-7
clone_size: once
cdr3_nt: TGTGCCTGGAGTGTTCAGGGACTTGGGCAGCAGTACTTC
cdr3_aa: CAWSVQGLGQQYF

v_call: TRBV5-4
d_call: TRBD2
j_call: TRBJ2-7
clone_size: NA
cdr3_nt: TGTGCCAGCAGCCCGAGGGTTAGCGGGAGTAACCACGAGCAGTACTTC
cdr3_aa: CASSPRVSGSNHEQYF

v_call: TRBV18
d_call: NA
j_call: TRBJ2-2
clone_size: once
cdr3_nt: TGTGCCAGCTCACCCCTCGGACAAGCGAACACCGGGGAGCTGTTTTTT
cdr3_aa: CASSPLGQANTGELFF

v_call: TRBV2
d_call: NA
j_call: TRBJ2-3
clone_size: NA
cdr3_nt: TGTGCCAGCAGTGGGACCGTTGCTACGCAGTATTTT
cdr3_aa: CASSGTVATQYF

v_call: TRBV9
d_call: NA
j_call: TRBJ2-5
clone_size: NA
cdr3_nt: TGTGCCAGCAGCGTACAGGGATCGGAGACCCAGTACTTC
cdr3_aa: CASSVQGSETQYF

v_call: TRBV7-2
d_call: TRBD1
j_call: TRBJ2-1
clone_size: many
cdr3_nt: TGTGCCAGCAGGAGGACAGGGTCCCACAATGAGCAGTTCTTC
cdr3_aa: CASRRTGSHNEQFF

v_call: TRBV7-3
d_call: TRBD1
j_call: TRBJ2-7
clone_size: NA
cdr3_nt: TGTGCCAGCAGCCATGGGACAGAAAGCCCCATCAAACTAGAGCAGTACTTC
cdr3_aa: CASSHGTESPIKLEQYF

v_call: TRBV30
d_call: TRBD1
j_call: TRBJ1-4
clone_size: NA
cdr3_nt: TGTGCCTGGAGTGTACAGGGGATCGAAACTAATGAAAAACTGTTTTTT
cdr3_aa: CAWSVQGIETNEKLFF

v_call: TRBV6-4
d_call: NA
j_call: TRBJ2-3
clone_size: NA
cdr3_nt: TGTGCCAGCATTCACAAGGCCCTCTACACAGATACGCAGTATTTT
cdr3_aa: CASIHKALYTDTQYF

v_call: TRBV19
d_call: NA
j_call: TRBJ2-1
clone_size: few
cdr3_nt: TGTGCCATTGCCGGCCGCGGGAATAACAATGAGCAGTTCTTC
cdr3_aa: CAIAGRGNNNEQFF